The TCR beta chain under discussion was sequenced for a study of blood T cell repertoires in COVID-19. Generated by immunoSEQ multiplex PCR, the TCRdb table keeps only in-frame clones and is missing some. The sample contains about 130,000 clones, around 79% of which appear only once. Germline values: CDR1 MRHNA, CDR2 SNTAGT. Trimming removed 6 bases from V and 7 bases from J, with 10 bases in between. CDR3 size: 13 residues. J is TRBJ1-6 and V is TRBV6-4; no clear D gene. Sequencing used peripheral blood. The sequence came from a woman in her 70s with COVID-19, enrolled during active disease. The DNA for the CDR3 is TGTGCCAGCAGGGGGTCGGGAAATTCACCCCTCCACTTT. The encoded protein is CASRGSGNSPLHF.